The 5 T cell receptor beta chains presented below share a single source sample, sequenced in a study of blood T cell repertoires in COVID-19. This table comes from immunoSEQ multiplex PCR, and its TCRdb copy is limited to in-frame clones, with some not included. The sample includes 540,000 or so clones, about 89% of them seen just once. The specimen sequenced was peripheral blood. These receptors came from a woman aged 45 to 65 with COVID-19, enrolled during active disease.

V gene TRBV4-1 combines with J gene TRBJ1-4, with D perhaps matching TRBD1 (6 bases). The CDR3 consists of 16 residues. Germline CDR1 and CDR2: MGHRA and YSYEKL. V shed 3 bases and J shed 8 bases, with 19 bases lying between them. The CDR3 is CASSHPGQLVREKLFF. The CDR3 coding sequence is TGCGCCAGCAGCCACCCCGGACAGTTGGTTCGAGAAAAACTGTTTTTT.

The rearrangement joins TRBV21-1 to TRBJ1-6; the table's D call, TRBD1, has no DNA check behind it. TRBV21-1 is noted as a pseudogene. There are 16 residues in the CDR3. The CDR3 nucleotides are TGTGCCAGCAGCAAAACCCAGACAGGGGTTGATTCACCCCTCCACTTT. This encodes CASSKTQTGVDSPLHF.

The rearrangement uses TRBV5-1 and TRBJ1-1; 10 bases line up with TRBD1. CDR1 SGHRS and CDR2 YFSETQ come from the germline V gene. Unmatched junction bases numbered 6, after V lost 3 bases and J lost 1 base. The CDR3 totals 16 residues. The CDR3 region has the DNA TGCGCCAGCAGCTACGGGACAGGGGCTGGGAACACTGAAGCTTTCTTT. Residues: CASSYGTGAGNTEAFF.

CDR3 sequence (DNA): TGTGCCAGCAGTCCCGGGACAGGGGCTGGCTACACCTTC. Protein sequence: CASSPGTGAGYTF. The chain links TRBV9 to TRBJ1-2; 10 bases fit TRBD1. CDR3 length: 13 amino acids. Germline trimming cut 5 bases from V and 7 bases from J; bases unmatched to any gene: 5. Looked up from germline, CDR1 is SGDLS and CDR2 is YYNGEE. Combining the CDR3 with reference TRBV9 and TRBJ1-2 gives the whole variable domain DSGVTQTPKHLITATGQRVTLRCSPRSGDLSVYWYQQSLDQGLQFLIQYYNGEERAKGNILERFSAQQFPDLHSELNLSSLELGDSALYFCASSPGTGAGYTFGSGTRLTVV.

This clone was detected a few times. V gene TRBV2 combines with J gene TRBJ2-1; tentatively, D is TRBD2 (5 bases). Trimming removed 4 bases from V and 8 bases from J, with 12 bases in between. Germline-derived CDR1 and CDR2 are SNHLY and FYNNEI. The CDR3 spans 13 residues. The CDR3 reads CASSAGVGDEQFF. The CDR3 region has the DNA TGTGCCAGCAGTGCCGGGGTTGGCGATGAGCAGTTCTTC. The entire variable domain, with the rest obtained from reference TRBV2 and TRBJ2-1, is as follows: EPEVTQTPSHQVTQMGQEVILRCVPISNHLYFYWYRQILGQKVEFLVSFYNNEISEKSEIFDDQFSVERPDGSNFTLKIRSTKLEDSAMYFCASSAGVGDEQFFGPGTRLTVL.